This T cell receptor beta chain emerged from a study of cytomegalovirus exposure and HLA in healthy donors. Whereas donors were nominally healthy upon sampling, unrecorded immune exposures were probable. The ends were cut back, 0 bases at V and 5 bases at J, with 5 bases in the middle. The germline gives CDR1 DFQATT, CDR2 SNEGSKA (reference sequence). This CDR3 comprises 11 residues. The PCR used 60 Vbeta and 13 Jbeta primers. The table came from immunoSEQ multiplex PCR; TCRdb's copy has only in-frame clones and leaves some out. This sample has more than 150,000 clones, with about three quarters found just once.

The sample was PBMCs. The chain has TRBV20-1 and TRBJ2-7; perhaps TRBD1 as D (5 bases). This clonotype originated in a man younger than 35 in good health and CMV-seronegative. The CDR3 reads CSARDRDEQYF. In DNA form, the CDR3 reads TGCAGTGCTAGAGACAGGGACGAGCAGTACTTC.